These 18 T cell receptor beta chains were sequenced from one sample in a study of resident and recirculating memory T cells in vitiligo. Generated by immunoSEQ multiplex PCR, the TCRdb table keeps only in-frame clones and is missing some. The table shows tens of thousands of clones, with approximately 89% occurring only once. Specimen: blood. Every receptor here comes from a male donor with vitiligo.

The chain recombines TRBV5-6 with TRBJ1-4, with 8 bases fitting TRBD1. This CDR3 spans 15 amino acids. Trimming took 0 bases from V and 6 from J; bases not matched to a gene: 4. Looked up from germline, CDR1 is SGHDT and CDR2 is YYEEEE. The CDR3 DNA reads TGTGCCAGCAGCTTGGCACAGACAGGGGATGAAAAACTGTTTTTT. Its protein is CASSLAQTGDEKLFF.

A single count supports this clone. This chain joins TRBV6-5 and TRBJ2-7; D remains unclear. Trimming took 2 bases from V and 5 from J, leaving 10 bases between them. The germline V gene encodes CDR1 MNHEY and CDR2 SVGAGI. The CDR3 is 13 residues long. CDR3 region: CASSYTARDEQYF. The CDR3 DNA reads as TGTGCCAGCAGTTACACGGCCCGGGACGAGCAGTACTTC.

The chain carries TRBV4-1 and TRBJ2-2, with 11 bases identical to TRBD2. There are 14 residues in the CDR3. With V trimmed by 6 bases and J by 6 bases, 3 bases remained unmatched. Germline V gene sequence: CDR1 MGHRA, CDR2 YSYEKL. DNA for the CDR3: TGCGCCAGCAGGCTAGCGGGGGGCTCCGGGGAGCTGTTTTTT. It is translated as CASRLAGGSGELFF.

This clone was detected a few times. The V gene is TRBV4-1, the J gene TRBJ1-1; TRBD1 is a possible D gene (5 bases). Per germline, CDR1 MGHRA and CDR2 YSYEKL. V was trimmed by 7 bases and J by 8 bases, leaving 17 bases between them. The CDR3 extends over 13 amino acids. CDR3 sequence: CASTQSRAGEAFF. CDR3 nucleotides: TGCGCCAGCACTCAATCACGGGCAGGGGAAGCTTTCTTT.

This rearrangement joins TRBV19 to TRBJ1-5; TRBD1 agrees at 12 bases. The CDR3 sequence is 16 residues long. Germline loops: CDR1 LNHDA, CDR2 SQIVND (reference sequence). With 3 bases clipped from V and 6 bases from J, the junction kept 6 bases outside the gene matches. The CDR3 region has the DNA TGTGCCAGTAGTATCTCGGGACAGGGGGCGAGTCAGCCCCAGCATTTT. It encodes CASSISGQGASQPQHF.

The gene calls are TRBV28 and TRBJ1-3, with D tentatively TRBD1 (5 bases). Trimming pared 4 bases from V and 6 bases from J, leaving 16 bases between. Germline CDR1 reads MDHEN; CDR2 reads SYDVKM. This CDR3 region has 15 residues. The chain's CDR3 is CASSSTVIGENTIYF. The CDR3 DNA sequence: TGTGCCAGCAGTTCTACAGTGATAGGGGAAAACACCATATATTTT.

The chain combines TRBV4-3 with TRBJ2-1, with TRBD2 as a possible D gene (5 bases). Germline assignment: CDR1 LGHNA and CDR2 YSLEER. Trimming left V 0 bases short and J 6 bases short, with 15 bases between. The CDR3 has 16 amino acids. The CDR3 reads CASSQDFAERGNEQFF. The CDR3 bases are TGCGCCAGCAGCCAAGATTTCGCAGAACGGGGCAATGAGCAGTTCTTC.

This clone is a singleton in its sample. V usage is TRBV9 and J usage is TRBJ2-3; TRBD1 is a possible D gene (6 bases). V lost 2 bases and J lost 6, with 19 bases in between. The CDR3 extends over 16 amino acids. Germline lookup yields CDR1 SGDLS and CDR2 YYNGEE. CDR3 nucleotide sequence: TGTGCCAGCAGCGTCTCCGGGACACCAAAGAAGGATACGCAGTATTTT. This gives the protein CASSVSGTPKKDTQYF.

V is TRBV7-2 and J is TRBJ1-2; 12 bases line up with TRBD1. Per germline, CDR1 SGHTA and CDR2 FQGNSA. The CDR3 consists of 15 residues. V lost 5 bases to trimming and J lost 2 bases; unmatched junction nucleotides: 3. For the CDR3, the DNA is TGTGCCAGCAGCGGGACAGGGGGCCTCAACTATGGCTACACCTTC. This sequence encodes CASSGTGGLNYGYTF.

The rearrangement joins TRBV4-2 to TRBJ2-1, with TRBD2 matching 10 bases. Trimming at V came to 2 bases and at J to 0 bases, leaving 7 bases not matched to a gene. The V gene's germline CDR1 is LGHNA and CDR2 YNFKEQ. This CDR3 has 18 residues. CDR3 coding DNA: TGTGCCAGCAGCCAAAGGCTAGCGGGGGAGAGCTCCTACAATGAGCAGTTCTTC. Translation: CASSQRLAGESSYNEQFF.

The chain joins TRBV5-1 to TRBJ2-2; TRBD2 matches at 8 bases. The CDR3 runs to 15 residues. Per germline, CDR1 SGHRS and CDR2 YFSETQ. V dropped 7 bases and J dropped 4; count of bases not matched to a gene: 9. CDR3 nucleotides: TGCGCCAGCGGTGAGGCGGGGGGCCCCACCGGGGAGCTGTTTTTT. Its protein product is CASGEAGGPTGELFF.

This chain connects TRBV19 to TRBJ2-2; D is possibly TRBD2 (6 bases). The CDR3 is 14 residues long. The V gene's germline CDR1 is LNHDA and CDR2 SQIVND (reference sequence). V was shortened by 6 bases and J by 6 bases, with 14 bases between the two germline ends. The CDR3 loop is CASREGNGAGELFF. CDR3 in DNA: TGTGCCAGTAGGGAGGGAAATGGCGCCGGGGAGCTGTTTTTT.

This clone occurred once. The rearrangement joins TRBV5-8 to TRBJ2-7; D might be TRBD1 (7 bases). The CDR3 sequence is 14 residues long. Trimming took off 2 bases at V and 6 bases at J, with 15 bases between the two ends. Germline CDR1 and CDR2: SGHTS and YDEGEE. The CDR3, as DNA: TGTGCCAGCAGCTTTGGCGGGGCAGGGGGCGAGCAGTACTTC. Its translation is CASSFGGAGGEQYF.

The genes are TRBV9 and TRBJ2-3; D not resolved. Per the germline V gene, CDR1 is SGDLS and CDR2 is YYNGEE. Trimming removed 5 bases at V and 3 bases at J, with 13 bases between. CDR3 length equals 14 residues. The CDR3 is CASRGGSYTDTQYF. The DNA of the CDR3 is TGTGCCAGCAGAGGCGGTTCTTATACAGATACGCAGTATTTT. Drawing the rest from reference TRBV9 and TRBJ2-3, the complete variable domain is DSGVTQTPKHLITATGQRVTLRCSPRSGDLSVYWYQQSLDQGLQFLIQYYNGEERAKGNILERFSAQQFPDLHSELNLSSLELGDSALYFCASRGGSYTDTQYFGPGTRLTVL.

This clone occurred a few times. The rearrangement joins TRBV28 to TRBJ1-2; maybe TRBD1 (5 bases). CDR3 length equals 12 residues. Trimming left V 11 bases short and J 6 bases short, with 16 bases between. Per the germline V gene, CDR1 is MDHEN and CDR2 is SYDVKM. As DNA, the CDR3 is TGTGCCGGATCCGGGCTAGGGGATGGCTACACCTTC. Translation gives CAGSGLGDGYTF.

The CDR3 protein is CASSQPTGTGELFF. CDR3 sequence (DNA): TGTGCCAGCAGCCAACCGACAGGGACCGGGGAGCTGTTTTTT. The chain employs TRBV7-6 and TRBJ2-2; 7 bases fit TRBD1. Germline values: CDR1 SGHVS, CDR2 FNYEAQ. The V gene end was trimmed by 5 bases and the J gene end by 5 bases; junction bases not matched to a gene: 5. This CDR3 region has 14 residues.

This clone was seen only once. V gene TRBV19 combines with J gene TRBJ2-7, with 8 positions matching TRBD1. The CDR3 loop spans 15 amino acids. Germline V lookup: CDR1 LNHDA, CDR2 SQIVND (reference sequence). The J segment lost 3 bases and the V segment lost 1 base, leaving 5 bases of the junction unmatched. The CDR3: CASSIGGTGDYEQYF. As DNA, the CDR3 is TGTGCCAGTAGTATAGGGGGGACAGGAGACTACGAGCAGTACTTC.

J is TRBJ1-6 and V is TRBV6-5; no definite D call. Germline V gene data show CDR1 as MNHEY and CDR2 as SVGAGI. Trimming cost V 3 bases and J 10 bases, with 7 bases left between them. This CDR3 region has 12 residues. CDR3 sequence (DNA): TGTGCCAGCAGTTATCCACAATCACCCCTCCACTTT. It yields the protein CASSYPQSPLHF.